This TCR beta chain appears in the sequencing data of a study of blood T cell repertoires in COVID-19. Across the study: Both acute and convalescent COVID-19 samples were obtained from the United States, Italy and Spain. PBMCs, B-cell-depleted T cells, or T cells were the source of the cDNA or gDNA that made up the material.

Germline V gene sequence: CDR1 SGHTA, CDR2 FQGNSA. The CDR3 length is 14 residues. Deletions cut 0 bases from V and 8 bases from J, with 11 bases between. In the original processing: Cell counts per sample came from amplifying reference gene primers. Profiled with immunoSEQ multiplex PCR; TCRdb holds only in-frame clones, not every one. That table is the source of V, J and clone size, and D and trimming were worked out from the DNA. The sample includes hundreds of thousands of clones, roughly 88% seen only once; the top ten take 1.4%. This clonotype was sampled from a woman aged 30 to 39 with active or convalescent COVID-19. The V and J genes are TRBV7-2 and TRBJ2-1, with TRBD2 as a possible D gene (5 bases). The source material was peripheral blood. CDR3 nucleotide sequence: TGTGCCAGCAGCTTAGCGATCGGGGTTGATGAGCAGTTCTTC. This encodes CASSLAIGVDEQFF.